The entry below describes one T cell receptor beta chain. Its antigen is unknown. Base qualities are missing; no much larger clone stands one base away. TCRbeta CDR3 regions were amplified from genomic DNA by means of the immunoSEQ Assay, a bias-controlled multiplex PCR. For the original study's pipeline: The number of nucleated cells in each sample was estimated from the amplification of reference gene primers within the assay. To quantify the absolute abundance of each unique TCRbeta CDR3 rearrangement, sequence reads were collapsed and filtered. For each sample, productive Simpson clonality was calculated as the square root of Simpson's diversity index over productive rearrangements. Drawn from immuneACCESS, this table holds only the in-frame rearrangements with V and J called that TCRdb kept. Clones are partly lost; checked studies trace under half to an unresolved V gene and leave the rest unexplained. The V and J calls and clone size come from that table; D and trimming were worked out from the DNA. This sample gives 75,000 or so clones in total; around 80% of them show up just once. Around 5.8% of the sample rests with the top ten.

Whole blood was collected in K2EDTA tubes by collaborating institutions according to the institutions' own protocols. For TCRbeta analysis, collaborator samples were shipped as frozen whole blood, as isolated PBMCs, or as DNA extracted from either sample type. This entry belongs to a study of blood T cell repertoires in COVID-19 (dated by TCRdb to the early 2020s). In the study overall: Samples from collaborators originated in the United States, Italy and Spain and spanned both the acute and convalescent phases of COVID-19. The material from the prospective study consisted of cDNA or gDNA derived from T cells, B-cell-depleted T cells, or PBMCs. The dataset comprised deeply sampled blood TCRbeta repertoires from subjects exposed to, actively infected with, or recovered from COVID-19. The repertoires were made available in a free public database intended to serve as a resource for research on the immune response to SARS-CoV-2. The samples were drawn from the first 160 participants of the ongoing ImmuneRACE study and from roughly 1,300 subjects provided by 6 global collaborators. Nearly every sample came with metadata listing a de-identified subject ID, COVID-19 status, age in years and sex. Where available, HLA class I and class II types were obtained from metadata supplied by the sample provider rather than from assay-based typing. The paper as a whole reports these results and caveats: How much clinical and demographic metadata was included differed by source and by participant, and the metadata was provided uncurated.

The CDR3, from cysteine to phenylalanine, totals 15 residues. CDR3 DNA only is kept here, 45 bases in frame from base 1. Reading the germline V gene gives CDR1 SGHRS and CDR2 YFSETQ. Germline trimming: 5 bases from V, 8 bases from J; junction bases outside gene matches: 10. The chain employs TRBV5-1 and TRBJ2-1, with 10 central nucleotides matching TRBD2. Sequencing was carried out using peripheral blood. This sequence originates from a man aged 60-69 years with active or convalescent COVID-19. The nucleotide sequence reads TGCGCCAGCAGACCCTCAGCGGGGGGGCCCTATGAGCAGTTCTTC. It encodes CASRPSAGGPYEQFF.